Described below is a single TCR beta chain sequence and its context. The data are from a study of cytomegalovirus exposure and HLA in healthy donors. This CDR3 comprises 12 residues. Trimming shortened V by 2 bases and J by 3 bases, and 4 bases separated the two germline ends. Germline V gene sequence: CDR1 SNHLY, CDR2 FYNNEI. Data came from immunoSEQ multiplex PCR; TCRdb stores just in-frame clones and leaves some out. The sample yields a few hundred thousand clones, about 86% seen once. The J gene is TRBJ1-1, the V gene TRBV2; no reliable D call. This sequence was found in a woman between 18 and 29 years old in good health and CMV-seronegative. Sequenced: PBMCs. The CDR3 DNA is TGTGCCAGCAGTGAATCGTACACTGAAGCTTTCTTT. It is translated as CASSESYTEAFF.